The following is a T cell receptor beta chain sequence with its context. What it binds is unknown. Primers: 60 Vbeta forward and 13 Jbeta reverse. The repertoire was sequenced with immunoSEQ multiplex PCR; TCRdb's copy has only in-frame clones and lacks some. This table has about 150,000 clones, over 60% appearing once. The data were taken from a study of cytomegalovirus exposure and HLA in healthy donors. General study points: Using a false discovery rate of 0.05, a later analysis showed that approximately 18,000 TCR beta sequences were associated with HLA alleles. Reports indicated that the classifier achieved high specificity and sensitivity in diagnosing cytomegalovirus status.

Deletions cut 1 base from V and 3 bases from J, with 7 bases between. This CDR3 is built from 13 residues. CDR1 is SGHRS and CDR2 is YFSETQ in the germline V gene. The source is a woman in her forties in good health and CMV-seronegative. The gene calls are TRBV5-1 and TRBJ1-1; D is unclear. Input material: PBMCs. This CDR3 reads CASSLRGDTEAFF. In DNA, the CDR3 is TGCGCCAGCAGCTTGCGGGGTGACACTGAAGCTTTCTTT.